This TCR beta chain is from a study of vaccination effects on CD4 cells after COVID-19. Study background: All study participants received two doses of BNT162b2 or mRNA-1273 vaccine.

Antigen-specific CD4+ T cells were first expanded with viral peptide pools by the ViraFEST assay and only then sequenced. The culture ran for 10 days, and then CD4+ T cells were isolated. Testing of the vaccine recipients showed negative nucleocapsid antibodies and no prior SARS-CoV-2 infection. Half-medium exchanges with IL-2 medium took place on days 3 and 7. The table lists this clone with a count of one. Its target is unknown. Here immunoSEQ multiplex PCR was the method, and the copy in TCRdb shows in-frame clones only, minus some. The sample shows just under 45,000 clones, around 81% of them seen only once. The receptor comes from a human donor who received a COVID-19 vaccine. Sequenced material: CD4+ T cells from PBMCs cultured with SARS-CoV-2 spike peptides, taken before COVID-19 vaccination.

The CDR3 DNA reads TGCGCCAGCAGCCAAGGGATTAGCGGGGGAGGTGATACGCAGTATTTT. Protein: CASSQGISGGGDTQYF. The V call is TRBV4-3, the J call TRBJ2-3, with TRBD2 matching 9 bases. V trimming: 1 base; J trimming: 6 bases; junction bases outside the gene matches: 8. The CDR3 loop spans 16 amino acids. Germline lookup yields CDR1 LGHNA and CDR2 YSLEER.